One and the same sample provided the 18 T cell receptor beta chains below, sequenced in a study of cytomegalovirus exposure and HLA in healthy donors. Vbeta (60) and Jbeta (13) primers were used in the PCR. The method was immunoSEQ multiplex PCR; TCRdb's version includes in-frame clones alone and lacks a portion of them. Its table records fewer than 150,000 clones. Input material: PBMCs. The origin of the receptors is a woman aged 55-70 years in good health and CMV-seronegative.

CDR3 DNA: TGTGCCAGCAGCTTAGGGGTAGGAGGGTTGAATCAGCCCCAGCATTTT. It encodes CASSLGVGGLNQPQHF. V is TRBV7-8 and J is TRBJ1-5; D ambiguous. CDR1 is SGHVS, CDR2 FQNEAQ, per germline. The ends were cut back, 1 base at V and 4 bases at J, with 14 bases in the middle. This CDR3 region has 16 residues.

In the case of this clone: This CDR3 is also generated by other DNA sequences in the sample. V usage is TRBV7-9 and J usage is TRBJ1-5; TRBD1 is a possible D gene (6 bases). Per the germline V gene, CDR1 is SEHNR and CDR2 is FQNEAQ (reference sequence). The CDR3 contains 14 residues. V was pared by 5 bases and J by 1 base, with 9 bases between. The CDR3: CASSLGQSNQPQHF. In DNA form, the CDR3 reads TGTGCCAGCAGCCTAGGACAGAGCAATCAGCCCCAGCATTTT.

The J gene is TRBJ2-7, the V gene TRBV7-9; 7 bases map to TRBD1. CDR1 and CDR2 (germline): SEHNR, FQNEAQ (reference sequence). Trimming cost V 1 base and J 0 bases; bases outside gene matches: 3. There are 15 residues in the CDR3. CDR3 in DNA: TGTGCCAGCAGCTTAGTACGGGACAGCTCCTACGAGCAGTACTTC. Its translation: CASSLVRDSSYEQYF.

V and J are TRBV6-5 and TRBJ2-3; D perhaps matches TRBD1 (7 bases). Looked up from germline, CDR1 is MNHEY and CDR2 is SVGAGI. With 7 bases removed from V and 3 bases from J, the gap between germline ends came to 14 bases. This CDR3 comprises 14 residues. Here the CDR3 reads CASNRGGGTDTQYF. DNA of the CDR3: TGTGCCAGCAACAGGGGAGGTGGGACAGATACGCAGTATTTT.

The J gene is TRBJ2-1, the V gene TRBV29-1; D is perhaps TRBD1 (7 bases). The germline CDR1 and CDR2 sequences are SQVTM and ANQGSEA. This CDR3 region has 15 residues. Trimming took 6 bases from V and 1 from J, leaving 16 bases between them. Here the CDR3 reads CSVPPSGGSYNEQFF. CDR3 coding DNA: TGCAGCGTCCCCCCGTCAGGGGGGTCCTACAATGAGCAGTTCTTC.

The chain joins TRBV6-1 to TRBJ2-7, with TRBD2 as a possible D gene (5 bases). Between the trimmed V and J ends, which lost 2 bases and 2 bases, there was a span of 10 bases. The CDR3 length is 14 residues. Germline assignment: CDR1 MNHNS and CDR2 SASEGT. Here the CDR3 DNA reads TGTGCCAGCAGTGAATCTCGGAGGACCTACGAGCAGTACTTC. It translates to CASSESRRTYEQYF.

The V gene is TRBV5-1, the J gene TRBJ1-2, with 9 nucleotides matching TRBD1. The V gene end was trimmed by 0 bases and the J gene end by 4 bases; junction bases not matched to a gene: 7. Germline V lookup: CDR1 SGHRS, CDR2 YFSETQ. The CDR3 covers 16 residues. This CDR3 is CASSLDTTGGLYGYTF. The DNA for the CDR3 is TGCGCCAGCAGCTTGGATACGACAGGGGGACTCTATGGCTACACCTTC.

V is TRBV2 and J is TRBJ2-5; no firm D call. CDR1 is SNHLY and CDR2 is FYNNEI in the germline V gene. Trimming removed 4 bases from V and 2 bases from J, with 5 bases in between. The CDR3 is 12 residues long. The CDR3 sequence: CASSGQQETQYF. The CDR3 DNA is TGTGCCAGCAGTGGACAACAAGAGACCCAGTACTTC.

The chain uses TRBV28 and TRBJ1-2; D ambiguous. CDR3 size: 14 residues. Trimming took off 7 bases at V and 3 bases at J, with 15 bases between the two ends. Germline V gene data show CDR1 as MDHEN and CDR2 as SYDVKM. This CDR3 reads CASIRAGRDYGYTF. CDR3 DNA sequence: TGTGCCAGCATTAGAGCGGGGAGGGACTATGGCTACACCTTC.

The chain recombines TRBV2 with TRBJ1-1; D gene uncertain. Germline V gives CDR1 SNHLY, CDR2 FYNNEI. CDR3 length: 13 amino acids. Trimming pared 6 bases from V and 8 bases from J, leaving 16 bases between. CDR3 sequence: CASSVKLGAEAFF. In DNA, the CDR3 is TGTGCCAGCAGCGTGAAGTTGGGAGCGGAAGCTTTCTTT.

The chain employs TRBV28 and TRBJ1-2; D gene ambiguous. The CDR3 spans 14 residues. Germline values: CDR1 MDHEN, CDR2 SYDVKM. V was clipped by 2 bases and J by 8 bases, with 15 bases between them. The chain's CDR3 is CASSLSTEVSGYTF. The CDR3 nucleotides read TGTGCCAGCAGTTTAAGTACAGAAGTTTCAGGCTACACCTTC.

The rearrangement uses TRBV7-9 and TRBJ2-4; TRBD2 matches at 9 bases. J was trimmed by 3 bases and V by 5 bases; bases with no gene match: 11. This CDR3 is 17 amino acids long. CDR1 and CDR2 from the germline V gene are SEHNR and FQNEAQ (reference sequence). The CDR3 is CASSHPASGNVKNIQYF. In DNA form, the CDR3 reads TGTGCCAGCAGCCACCCCGCTAGCGGGAACGTCAAAAACATTCAGTACTTC.

The rearrangement uses TRBV19 and TRBJ2-7; 10 bases align to TRBD1. The germline gives CDR1 LNHDA, CDR2 SQIVND (reference sequence). After removal of 3 bases from V and 5 bases from J, the junction contained 4 bases not matched to a gene. CDR3 length: 14 amino acids. The CDR3 DNA reads TGTGCCAGTAGTATCCGGGACAGGGGCCACGAGCAGTACTTC. It specifies CASSIRDRGHEQYF.

V usage is TRBV30 and J usage is TRBJ1-5, with TRBD1 matching 10 bases. With 1 base clipped from V and 4 bases from J, the junction kept 1 base outside the gene matches. The germline gives CDR1 GTSNPN, CDR2 SVGIG (reference sequence). The CDR3 sequence is 14 residues long. The CDR3, as DNA: TGTGCCTGGAGTGGGACAGGGGGTAATCAGCCCCAGCATTTT. It translates to CAWSGTGGNQPQHF.

This chain uses TRBV5-1 with TRBJ1-4; the match to TRBD1 covers 7 bases. This CDR3 has 14 amino acids. Per germline, CDR1 SGHRS and CDR2 YFSETQ. V was pared by 4 bases and J by 8 bases, with 8 bases of the junction left unmatched. The CDR3: CASSPGQSREKLFF. The DNA for the CDR3 is TGCGCCAGCAGCCCGGGACAGTCGAGGGAAAAACTGTTTTTT.

The chain carries TRBV19 and TRBJ2-7; tentative D call: TRBD2 (6 bases). V lost 0 bases and J 2 bases, leaving 11 bases between the germline ends. Germline V gene data show CDR1 as LNHDA and CDR2 as SQIVND (reference sequence). CDR3 size: 15 residues. The CDR3 spells CASSIEGGMTYEQYF. DNA for the CDR3: TGTGCCAGTAGTATAGAGGGCGGGATGACCTACGAGCAGTACTTC.

The V and J genes are TRBV6-1 and TRBJ2-1; 9 bases are shared with TRBD2. The germline V gene encodes CDR1 MNHNS and CDR2 SASEGT. The CDR3 covers 15 residues. V lost 7 bases and J lost 2; bases outside the gene matches: 6. Here the CDR3 reads CASTETSGAYNEQFF. For the CDR3, the DNA is TGTGCCAGCACCGAGACTAGCGGTGCCTACAATGAGCAGTTCTTC.

The chain couples TRBV14 to TRBJ1-6, with no clear D. CDR3 length equals 16 residues. Trimming pared 0 bases from V and 0 bases from J, leaving 6 bases between. Germline-derived CDR1 and CDR2 are SGHDN and FVKESK. The CDR3, as DNA: TGTGCCAGCAGCCAAGACTACAGCTCCTATAATTCACCCCTCCACTTT. Its translation: CASSQDYSSYNSPLHF.